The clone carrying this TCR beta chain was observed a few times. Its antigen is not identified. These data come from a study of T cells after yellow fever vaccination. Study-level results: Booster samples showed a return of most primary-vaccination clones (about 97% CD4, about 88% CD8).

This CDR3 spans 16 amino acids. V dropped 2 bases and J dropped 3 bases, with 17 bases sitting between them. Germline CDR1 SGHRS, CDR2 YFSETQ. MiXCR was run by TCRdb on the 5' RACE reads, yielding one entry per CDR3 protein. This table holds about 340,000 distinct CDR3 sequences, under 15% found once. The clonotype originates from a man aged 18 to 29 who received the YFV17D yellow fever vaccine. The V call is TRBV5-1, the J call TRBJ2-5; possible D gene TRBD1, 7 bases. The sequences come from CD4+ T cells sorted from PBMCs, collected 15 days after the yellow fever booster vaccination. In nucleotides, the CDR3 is TGCGCCAGCAGCTTCGGACTACGACAGGGAGAAGAGACCCAGTACTTC. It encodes CASSFGLRQGEETQYF.